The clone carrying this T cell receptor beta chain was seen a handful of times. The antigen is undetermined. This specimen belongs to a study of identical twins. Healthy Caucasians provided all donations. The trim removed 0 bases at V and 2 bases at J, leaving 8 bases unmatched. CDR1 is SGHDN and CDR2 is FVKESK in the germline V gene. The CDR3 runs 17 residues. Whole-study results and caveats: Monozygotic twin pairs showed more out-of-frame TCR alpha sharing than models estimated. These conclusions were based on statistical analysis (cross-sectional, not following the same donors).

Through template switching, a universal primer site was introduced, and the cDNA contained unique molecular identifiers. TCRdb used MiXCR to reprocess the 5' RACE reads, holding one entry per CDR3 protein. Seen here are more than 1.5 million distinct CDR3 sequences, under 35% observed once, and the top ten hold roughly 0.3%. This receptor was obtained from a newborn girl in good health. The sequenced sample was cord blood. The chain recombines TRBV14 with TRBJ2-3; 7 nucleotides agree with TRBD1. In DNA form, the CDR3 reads TGTGCCAGCAGCCAAGAAACAGGGGAACTCCTCACAGATACGCAGTATTTT. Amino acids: CASSQETGELLTDTQYF. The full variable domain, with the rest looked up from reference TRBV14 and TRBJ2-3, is EAGVTQFPSHSVIEKGQTVTLRCDPISGHDNLYWYRRVMGKEIKFLLHFVKESKQDESGMPNNRFLAERTGGTYSTLKVQPAELEDSGVYFCASSQETGELLTDTQYFGPGTRLTVL.